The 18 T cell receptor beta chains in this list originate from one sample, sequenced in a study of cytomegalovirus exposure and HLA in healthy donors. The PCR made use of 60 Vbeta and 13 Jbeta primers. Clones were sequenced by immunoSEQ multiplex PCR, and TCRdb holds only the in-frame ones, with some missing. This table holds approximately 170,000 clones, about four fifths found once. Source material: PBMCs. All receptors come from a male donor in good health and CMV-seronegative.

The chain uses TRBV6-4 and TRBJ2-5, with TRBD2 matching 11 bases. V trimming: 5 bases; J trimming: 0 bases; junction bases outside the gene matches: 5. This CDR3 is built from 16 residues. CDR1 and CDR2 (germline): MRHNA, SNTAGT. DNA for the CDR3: TGTGCCAGCAGTCTTAGACTAGCGGGGTACCAAGAGACCCAGTACTTC. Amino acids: CASSLRLAGYQETQYF.

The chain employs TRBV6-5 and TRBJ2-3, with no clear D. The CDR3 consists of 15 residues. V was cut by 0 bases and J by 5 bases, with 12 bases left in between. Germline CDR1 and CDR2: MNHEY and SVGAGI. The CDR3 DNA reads TGTGCCAGCAGTTACTCGACTGTAGCCAAAGATACGCAGTATTTT. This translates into CASSYSTVAKDTQYF.

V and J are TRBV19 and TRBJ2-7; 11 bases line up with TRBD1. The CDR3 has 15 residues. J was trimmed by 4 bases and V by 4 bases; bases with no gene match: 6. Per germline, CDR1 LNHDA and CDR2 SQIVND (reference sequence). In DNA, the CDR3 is TGTGCCAGTAGTACTCGGACAGGGGGCAGGTACGAGCAGTACTTC. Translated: CASSTRTGGRYEQYF.

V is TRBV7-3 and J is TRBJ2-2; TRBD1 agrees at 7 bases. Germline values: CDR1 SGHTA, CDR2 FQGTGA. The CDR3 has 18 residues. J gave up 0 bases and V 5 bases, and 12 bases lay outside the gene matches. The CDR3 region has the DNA TGTGCCAGCAGCGAAAATCTCGGGACAGTCCCGAACACCGGGGAGCTGTTTTTT. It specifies CASSENLGTVPNTGELFF.

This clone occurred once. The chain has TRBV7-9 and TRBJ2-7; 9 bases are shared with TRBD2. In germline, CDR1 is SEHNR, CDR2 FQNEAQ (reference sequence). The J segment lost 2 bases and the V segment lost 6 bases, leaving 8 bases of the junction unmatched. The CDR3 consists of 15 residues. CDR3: CASSRPSGKAYEQYF. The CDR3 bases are TGTGCCAGCAGTCGACCTAGCGGGAAAGCCTACGAGCAGTACTTC. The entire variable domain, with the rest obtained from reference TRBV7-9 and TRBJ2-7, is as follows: DTGVSQNPRHKITKRGQNVTFRCDPISEHNRLYWYRQTLGQGPEFLTYFQNEAQLEKSRLLSDRFSAERPKGSFSTLEIQRTEQGDSAMYLCASSRPSGKAYEQYFGPGTRLTVT.

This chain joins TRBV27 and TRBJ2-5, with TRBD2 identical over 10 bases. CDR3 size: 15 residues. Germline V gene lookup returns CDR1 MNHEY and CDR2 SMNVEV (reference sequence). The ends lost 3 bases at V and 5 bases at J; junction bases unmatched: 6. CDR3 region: CASSFGTSAVETQYF. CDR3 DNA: TGTGCCAGCAGTTTCGGGACTAGCGCCGTGGAGACCCAGTACTTC.

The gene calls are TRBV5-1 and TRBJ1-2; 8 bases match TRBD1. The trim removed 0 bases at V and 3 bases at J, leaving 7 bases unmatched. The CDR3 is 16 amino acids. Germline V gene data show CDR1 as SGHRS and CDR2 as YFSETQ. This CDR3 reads CASSLVASGGDYGYTF. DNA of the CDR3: TGCGCCAGCAGCTTGGTTGCCTCAGGGGGCGACTATGGCTACACCTTC.

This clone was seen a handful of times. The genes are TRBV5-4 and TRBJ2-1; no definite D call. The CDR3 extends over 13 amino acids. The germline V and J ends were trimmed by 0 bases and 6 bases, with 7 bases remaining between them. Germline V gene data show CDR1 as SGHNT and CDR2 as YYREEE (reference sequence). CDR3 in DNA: TGTGCCAGCAGCTTGGTCGGGTCCAATGAGCAGTTCTTC. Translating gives CASSLVGSNEQFF.

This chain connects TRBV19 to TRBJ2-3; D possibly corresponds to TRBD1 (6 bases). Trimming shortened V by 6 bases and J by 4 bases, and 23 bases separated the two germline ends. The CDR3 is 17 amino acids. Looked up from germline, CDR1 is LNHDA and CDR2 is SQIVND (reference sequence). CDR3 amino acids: CASSTKTSQGTADTQYF. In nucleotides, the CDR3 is TGTGCCAGTAGCACGAAAACTTCTCAGGGGACGGCAGATACGCAGTATTTT.

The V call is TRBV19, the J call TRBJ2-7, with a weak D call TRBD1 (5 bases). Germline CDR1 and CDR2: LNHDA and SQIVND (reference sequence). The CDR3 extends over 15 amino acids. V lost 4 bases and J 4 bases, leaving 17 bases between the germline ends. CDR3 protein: CASSKVSDRQYEQYF. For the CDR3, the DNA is TGTGCCAGTAGTAAAGTCTCAGACAGACAGTACGAGCAGTACTTC. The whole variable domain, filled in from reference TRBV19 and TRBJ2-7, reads DGGITQSPKYLFRKEGQNVTLSCEQNLNHDAMYWYRQDPGQGLRLIYYSQIVNDFQKGDIAEGYSVSREKKESFPLTVTSAQKNPTAFYLCASSKVSDRQYEQYFGPGTRLTVT.

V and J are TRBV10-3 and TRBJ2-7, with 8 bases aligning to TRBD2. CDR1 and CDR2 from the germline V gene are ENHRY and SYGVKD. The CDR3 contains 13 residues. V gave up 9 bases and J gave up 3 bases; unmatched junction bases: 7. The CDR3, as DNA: TGTGCCATAGGTCGCCGGGGGGGCTACGAGCAGTACTTC. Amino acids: CAIGRRGGYEQYF.

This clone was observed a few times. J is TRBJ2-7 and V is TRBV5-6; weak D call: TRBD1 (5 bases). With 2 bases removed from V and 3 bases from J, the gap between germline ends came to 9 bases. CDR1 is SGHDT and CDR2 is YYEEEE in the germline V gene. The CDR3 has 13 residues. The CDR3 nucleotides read TGTGCCAGCAGCTTCGCAGGGAACTACGAGCAGTACTTC. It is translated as CASSFAGNYEQYF.

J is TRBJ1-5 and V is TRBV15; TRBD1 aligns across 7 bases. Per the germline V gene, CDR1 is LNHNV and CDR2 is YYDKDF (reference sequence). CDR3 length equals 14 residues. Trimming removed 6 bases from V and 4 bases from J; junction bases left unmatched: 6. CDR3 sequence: CATRTTGMNQPQHF. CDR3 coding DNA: TGTGCCACCAGAACGACAGGGATGAATCAGCCCCAGCATTTT.

This CDR3 is CASSQVSGETQYF. As DNA, the CDR3 is TGTGCCAGCAGCCAAGTCTCAGGCGAGACCCAGTACTTC. J is TRBJ2-5 and V is TRBV14; the D is unclear. V lost 1 base and J 5 bases, leaving 8 bases between the germline ends. Germline CDR1 is SGHDN and CDR2 is FVKESK. This CDR3 contains 13 residues.

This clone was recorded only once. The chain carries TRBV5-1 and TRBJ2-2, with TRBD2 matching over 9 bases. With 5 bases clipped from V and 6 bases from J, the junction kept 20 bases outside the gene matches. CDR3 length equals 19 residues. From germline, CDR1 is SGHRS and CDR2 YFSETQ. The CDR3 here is CASRPYLPAGGSHPGELFF. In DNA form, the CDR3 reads TGCGCCAGCAGGCCTTATCTTCCAGCGGGGGGAAGTCATCCCGGGGAGCTGTTTTTT.

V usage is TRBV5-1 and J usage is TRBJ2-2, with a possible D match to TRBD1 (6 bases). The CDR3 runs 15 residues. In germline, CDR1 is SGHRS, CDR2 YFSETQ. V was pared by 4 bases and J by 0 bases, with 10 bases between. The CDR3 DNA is TGCGCCAGCAGCCGTGGACAGACGAACACCGGGGAGCTGTTTTTT. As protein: CASSRGQTNTGELFF.

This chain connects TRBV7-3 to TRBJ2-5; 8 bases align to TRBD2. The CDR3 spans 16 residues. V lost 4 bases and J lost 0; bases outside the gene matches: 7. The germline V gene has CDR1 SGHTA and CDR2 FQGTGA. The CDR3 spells CASSSQPGLDQETQYF. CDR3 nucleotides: TGTGCCAGCAGCTCCCAACCGGGACTAGACCAAGAGACCCAGTACTTC. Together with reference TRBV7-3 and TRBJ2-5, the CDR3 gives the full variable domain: GAGVSQTPSNKVTEKGKYVELRCDPISGHTALYWYRQSLGQGPEFLIYFQGTGAADDSGLPNDRFFAVRPEGSVSTLKIQRTERGDSAVYLCASSSQPGLDQETQYFGPGTRLLVL.

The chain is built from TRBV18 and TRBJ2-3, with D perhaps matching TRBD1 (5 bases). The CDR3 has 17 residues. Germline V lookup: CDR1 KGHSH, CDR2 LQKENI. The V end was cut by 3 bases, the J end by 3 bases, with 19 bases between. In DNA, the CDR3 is TGTGCCAGCTCACCCAGGTTGCTGGGGTCAGGGACAGATACGCAGTATTTT. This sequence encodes CASSPRLLGSGTDTQYF. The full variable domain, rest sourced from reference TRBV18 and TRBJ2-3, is NAGVMQNPRHLVRRRGQEARLRCSPMKGHSHVYWYRQLPEEGLKFMVYLQKENIIDESGMPKERFSAEFPKEGPSILRIQQVVRGDSAAYFCASSPRLLGSGTDTQYFGPGTRLTVL.